Sequencing of this TCR beta chain was carried out in a study of T cells in localized non-small cell lung cancer. The study's findings and limits: Highest T cell clonality was seen in uninvolved adjacent lung, surpassing that measured in tumor.

Losses at the gene ends were 1 base for V and 0 bases for J; bases not matched to a gene: 6. This CDR3 has 17 residues. Looked up from germline, CDR1 is SGHNT and CDR2 is YENEEA. In this sample, this clone turned up a few times. Its antigen is still unknown. Clones were sequenced by immunoSEQ multiplex PCR, and TCRdb holds only the in-frame ones, with some missing. The table shows thousands of clones, with 20% to 25% occurring only once. The TCR comes from a woman between 40 and 69 years old with stage I lung adenocarcinoma. Specimen: lung tumor tissue, collected before any cancer treatment. The chain is built from TRBV11-3 and TRBJ2-3; 8 bases line up with TRBD2. The CDR3 loop reads CASSLGAGGPSTDTQYF. The CDR3 DNA sequence: TGTGCCAGCAGCTTAGGGGCGGGGGGACCGAGCACAGATACGCAGTATTTT.